This T cell receptor (beta chain) derives from a study of T cell changes during pregnancy in multiple sclerosis (dated by TCRdb to the late 2010s). At the level of the whole study: The study examined how the T cell repertoire changed over the course of pregnancy in women with multiple sclerosis.

The CDR3, from cysteine to phenylalanine, totals 15 residues. The sequence is cut down to CDR3 DNA, 45 bases in frame from base 1. The germline V and J ends show losses of 2 bases and 6 bases respectively, and no gene match explains 9 bases of the junction. CDR1 SGHNT and CDR2 YYREEE were looked up in the germline V gene (reference sequence). On this clone: Its recognized antigen is unknown. Within one base of it there is no much larger clone, and no base qualities were kept.

The library was obtained by the immunoSEQ multiplex PCR assay. TCRdb limited this immuneACCESS table to in-frame rearrangements with V and J called. A share of clones is missing; checked studies link under half to unresolved V genes, and the rest is unexplained. This sample lists approximately 44,000 clones; 90% were detected once. In total, the top ten clones hold roughly 0.7% of the sample. Recombination linked TRBV5-4 to TRBJ2-7; a stretch of 9 junction bases matches TRBD2. Sequenced material: CD4+ T cells from peripheral blood mononuclear cells, taken before pregnancy. The TCR was taken from a female donor with multiple sclerosis, enrolled in a pregnancy study. The nucleotide sequence is TGTGCCAGCAGCTTTATAGCGGGAGTTGAGGCCGAGCAGTACTTC. Its translation reads: CASSFIAGVEAEQYF.